This entry lists 3 T cell receptor beta chains sequenced from one sample in a study of blood T cell repertoires in COVID-19. Clones were sequenced by immunoSEQ multiplex PCR, and TCRdb holds only the in-frame ones, with some missing. The sample contains some 50,000 clones, around 83% of which appear only once. The specimen was peripheral blood. Every receptor here comes from a human donor in a cohort sampled during active COVID-19.

The chain recombines TRBV25-1 with TRBJ1-4; TRBD1 aligns across 8 bases. Per the germline V gene, CDR1 is MGHDK and CDR2 is SYGVNS. This CDR3 has 17 residues. Trimming cost V 4 bases and J 2 bases; bases outside gene matches: 9. The CDR3 loop reads CASSGYRGRGTNEKLFF. In nucleotides, the CDR3 is TGTGCCAGCAGTGGGTACAGGGGGAGGGGGACTAATGAAAAACTGTTTTTT.

This chain uses TRBV30 with TRBJ1-1; weak D call: TRBD1 (6 bases). This CDR3 comprises 12 residues. CDR1 GTSNPN and CDR2 SVGIG come from the germline V gene (reference sequence). With 0 bases removed from V and 8 bases from J, the gap between germline ends came to 10 bases. The CDR3 sequence: CAWSVPGTEAFF. The CDR3 region has the DNA TGTGCCTGGAGTGTCCCCGGGACAGAAGCTTTCTTT.

In this sample, this clone turned up a few times. The junction does not match germline at one end; this may be a read error. CDR3: CASGLAGGLSFDF. DNA of the CDR3: TGTGCTAGTGGTTTGGCGGGTGGACTAAGTTTTGACTTC. J is TRBJ2-7 and V is TRBV12-5; D possibly corresponds to TRBD2 (6 bases). The V gene's germline CDR1 is LGHNT and CDR2 FRNRAP. The CDR3 extends over 13 amino acids.